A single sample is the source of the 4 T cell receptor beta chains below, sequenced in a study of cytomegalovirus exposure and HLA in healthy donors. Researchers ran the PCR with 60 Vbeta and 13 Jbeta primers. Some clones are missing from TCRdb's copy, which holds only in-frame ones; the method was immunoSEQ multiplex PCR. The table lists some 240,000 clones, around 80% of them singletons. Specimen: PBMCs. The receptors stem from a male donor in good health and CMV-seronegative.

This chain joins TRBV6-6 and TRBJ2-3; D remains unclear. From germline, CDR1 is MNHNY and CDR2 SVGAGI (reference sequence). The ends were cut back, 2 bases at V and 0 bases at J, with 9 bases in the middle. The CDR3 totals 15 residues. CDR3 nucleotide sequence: TGTGCCAGCAGTTACGGGCGTGCTAGCACAGATACGCAGTATTTT. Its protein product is CASSYGRASTDTQYF.

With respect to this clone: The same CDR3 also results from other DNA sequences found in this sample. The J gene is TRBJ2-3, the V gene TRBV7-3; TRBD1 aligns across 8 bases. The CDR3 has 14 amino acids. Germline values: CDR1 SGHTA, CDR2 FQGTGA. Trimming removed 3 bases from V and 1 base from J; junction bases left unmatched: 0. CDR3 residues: CASSLTGGTDTQYF. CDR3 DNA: TGTGCCAGCAGCTTGACAGGGGGCACAGATACGCAGTATTTT.

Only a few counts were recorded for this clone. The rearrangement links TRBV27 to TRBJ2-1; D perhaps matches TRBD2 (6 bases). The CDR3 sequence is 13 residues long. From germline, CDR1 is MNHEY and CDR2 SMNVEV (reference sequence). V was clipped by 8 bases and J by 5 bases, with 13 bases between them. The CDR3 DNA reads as TGTGCCAGCGGTCCGGGGGAAGACAATGAGCAGTTCTTC. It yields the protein CASGPGEDNEQFF.

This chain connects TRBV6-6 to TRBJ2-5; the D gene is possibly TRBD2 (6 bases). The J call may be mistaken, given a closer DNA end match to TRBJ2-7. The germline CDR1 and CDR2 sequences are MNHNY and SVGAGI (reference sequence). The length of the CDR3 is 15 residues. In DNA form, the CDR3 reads TGTGCCAGCAGTTACTATGCCGGGAGCCCCTACGAGCAGTACTTC. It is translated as CASSYYAGSPYEQYF.